The rows below give T cell receptor beta chains drawn from one sample of a study of T-cell reconstitution after alpha-beta-depleted transplantation in children. TCRdb re-analysed the PCR reads in MiXCR, keeping a single row per CDR3 protein. Of some 640,000 distinct CDR3 sequences in the sample, 15% to 20% were seen once. Source: PBMCs from the stem cell graft donor, taken from the stem cell graft. Receptors originate from a human donor who donated a stem cell graft to a child with acute myeloid leukemia. CDR3s include the opening cysteine and the closing phenylalanine or tryptophan. Fields, in order: V gene, J gene, clone size, D gene, CDR3 protein, CDR3 DNA. The D gene is left open where the match is weak. Part of the rows lack a size; the others show once, few, many or a class for expanded clones.

v_call: TRBV20-1; j_call: TRBJ1-5; clone_size: many; d_call: NA; cdr3_aa: CSGRGGGNQPQHF; cdr3_nt: TGCAGTGGCAGGGGAGGCGGGAATCAGCCCCAGCATTTT
v_call: TRBV6-1; j_call: TRBJ1-2; clone_size: many; d_call: NA; cdr3_aa: CASSDVGSGYGYTF; cdr3_nt: TGTGCCAGCAGTGATGTAGGGTCGGGCTATGGCTACACCTTC
v_call: TRBV20-1; j_call: TRBJ2-3; clone_size: many; d_call: TRBD2; cdr3_aa: CSASGTSENTDTQYF; cdr3_nt: TGCAGTGCTAGTGGTACTAGCGAAAACACAGATACGCAGTATTTT
v_call: TRBV14; j_call: TRBJ1-2; clone_size: NA; d_call: NA; cdr3_aa: CASSQDRSGGYTF; cdr3_nt: TGTGCCAGCAGCCAAGATCGCTCTGGTGGCTACACCTTC
v_call: TRBV20-1; j_call: TRBJ1-2; clone_size: many; d_call: NA; cdr3_aa: CSARGAGDGYTF; cdr3_nt: TGCAGTGCTAGAGGCGCAGGGGATGGCTACACCTTC
v_call: TRBV6-2/TRBV6-3; j_call: TRBJ2-3; clone_size: NA; d_call: NA; cdr3_aa: CASRHTDFTDTQYF; cdr3_nt: TGTGCCAGCAGACACACGGACTTCACAGATACGCAGTATTTT
v_call: TRBV6-5; j_call: TRBJ2-2; clone_size: few; d_call: NA; cdr3_aa: CASSYSYYTGELFF; cdr3_nt: TGTGCCAGCAGTTACTCCTACTACACCGGGGAGCTGTTTTTT
v_call: TRBV29-1; j_call: TRBJ2-5; clone_size: NA; d_call: NA; cdr3_aa: CSVGRDAQETQYF; cdr3_nt: TGCAGCGTTGGCCGGGACGCCCAAGAGACCCAGTACTTC
v_call: TRBV20-1; j_call: TRBJ1-4; clone_size: NA; d_call: NA; cdr3_aa: CSARGGVGAGVLTNEKLFF; cdr3_nt: TGCAGTGCGAGAGGGGGGGTAGGGGCCGGGGTCCTAACTAATGAAAAACTGTTTTTT
v_call: TRBV27; j_call: TRBJ1-1; clone_size: NA; d_call: TRBD1; cdr3_aa: CASRIWTGENTEAFF; cdr3_nt: TGTGCCAGCAGGATATGGACAGGAGAGAACACTGAAGCTTTCTTT
v_call: TRBV5-5; j_call: TRBJ2-3; clone_size: NA; d_call: NA; cdr3_aa: CASSSSSRVSTDTQYF; cdr3_nt: TGTGCCAGCAGTTCGAGTTCCAGGGTTAGCACAGATACGCAGTATTTT
v_call: TRBV7-9; j_call: TRBJ2-5; clone_size: few; d_call: NA; cdr3_aa: CASSFRGAQETQYF; cdr3_nt: TGTGCCAGCAGCTTCCGGGGGGCGCAAGAGACCCAGTACTTC
v_call: TRBV5-5; j_call: TRBJ2-1; clone_size: few; d_call: TRBD1; cdr3_aa: CASSLAPGTGGPNEQFF; cdr3_nt: TGTGCCAGCAGCCTCGCCCCCGGGACAGGTGGCCCCAATGAGCAGTTCTTC
v_call: TRBV2; j_call: TRBJ2-4; clone_size: few; d_call: NA; cdr3_aa: CASSEALQGWPKNIQYF; cdr3_nt: TGTGCCAGCAGTGAAGCGCTTCAGGGTTGGCCCAAAAACATTCAGTACTTC
v_call: TRBV7-2; j_call: TRBJ2-3; clone_size: NA; d_call: TRBD2; cdr3_aa: CASSSGLAGWDTQYF; cdr3_nt: TGTGCCAGCAGCTCGGGACTAGCGGGGTGGGATACGCAGTATTTT
v_call: TRBV6-1; j_call: TRBJ1-4; clone_size: NA; d_call: NA; cdr3_aa: CASSPPGGRGIWEKLFF; cdr3_nt: TGTGCCAGCAGTCCCCCGGGGGGCCGTGGAATTTGGGAAAAACTGTTTTTT
v_call: TRBV5-6; j_call: TRBJ2-2; clone_size: few; d_call: TRBD1; cdr3_aa: CASSPGTGVVRELFF; cdr3_nt: TGTGCCAGCAGCCCCGGGACAGGGGTGGTCCGGGAGCTGTTTTTT
v_call: TRBV29-1; j_call: TRBJ2-1; clone_size: many; d_call: NA; cdr3_aa: CSDLTRGGRGDEQFF; cdr3_nt: TGCAGCGACCTAACGAGGGGGGGCCGGGGGGATGAGCAGTTCTTC
v_call: TRBV12-5; j_call: TRBJ2-5; clone_size: NA; d_call: NA; cdr3_aa: CASGFGEETQYF; cdr3_nt: TGTGCTAGTGGTTTTGGGGAAGAGACCCAGTACTTC
v_call: TRBV12-3/TRBV12-4; j_call: TRBJ2-7; clone_size: few; d_call: NA; cdr3_aa: CASSLPGPSSYEQYF; cdr3_nt: TGTGCCAGCAGTTTACCGGGTCCCAGCTCCTACGAGCAGTACTTC
v_call: TRBV5-1; j_call: TRBJ2-5; clone_size: NA; d_call: TRBD1; cdr3_aa: CASSLDRGSEETQYF; cdr3_nt: TGCGCCAGCAGCTTGGACAGGGGTTCCGAAGAGACCCAGTACTTC
v_call: TRBV4-1; j_call: TRBJ1-2; clone_size: NA; d_call: NA; cdr3_aa: CASSPSSREGTGRGGYTF; cdr3_nt: TGCGCCAGCAGCCCAAGCTCCCGGGAAGGCACGGGCAGGGGCGGCTACACCTTC
v_call: TRBV7-2; j_call: TRBJ1-5; clone_size: NA; d_call: TRBD1; cdr3_aa: CASSTKGGHSNQPQHF; cdr3_nt: TGTGCCAGCAGTACAAAAGGGGGCCATAGCAATCAGCCCCAGCATTTT
v_call: TRBV6-6; j_call: TRBJ2-7; clone_size: many; d_call: NA; cdr3_aa: CATSRAEVYEQYF; cdr3_nt: TGTGCCACCTCAAGGGCGGAGGTCTACGAGCAGTACTTC
v_call: TRBV20-1; j_call: TRBJ2-3; clone_size: NA; d_call: NA; cdr3_aa: CSARFGGRTDMQYF; cdr3_nt: TGCAGTGCTAGGTTTGGGGGGCGGACAGATATGCAGTATTTT
v_call: TRBV20-1; j_call: TRBJ2-7; clone_size: many; d_call: NA; cdr3_aa: CSASRQASYEQYF; cdr3_nt: TGCAGTGCTAGTCGACAGGCCTCCTACGAGCAGTACTTC
v_call: TRBV7-9; j_call: TRBJ2-1; clone_size: NA; d_call: NA; cdr3_aa: CASSPARELEQFF; cdr3_nt: TGTGCCAGCAGCCCCGCCCGGGAGCTTGAGCAGTTCTTC
v_call: TRBV7-8; j_call: TRBJ1-3; clone_size: few; d_call: TRBD1; cdr3_aa: CASSSPGQGASGNTIYF; cdr3_nt: TGTGCCAGCAGCTCTCCCGGCCAGGGGGCGAGTGGAAACACCATATATTTT
v_call: TRBV29-1; j_call: TRBJ2-5; clone_size: many; d_call: NA; cdr3_aa: CSASRVLYQETQYF; cdr3_nt: TGCAGCGCCTCACGGGTCTTGTACCAAGAGACCCAGTACTTC
v_call: TRBV9; j_call: TRBJ2-3; clone_size: many; d_call: NA; cdr3_aa: CASSVNGGPPTDTQYF; cdr3_nt: TGTGCCAGCAGCGTAAACGGGGGCCCCCCCACAGATACGCAGTATTTT
v_call: TRBV5-1; j_call: TRBJ2-3; clone_size: few; d_call: NA; cdr3_aa: CASSLGGQSTDTQYF; cdr3_nt: TGCGCCAGCAGCTTGGGTGGACAGAGCACAGATACGCAGTATTTT
v_call: TRBV6-1; j_call: TRBJ1-2; clone_size: NA; d_call: NA; cdr3_aa: CASSEEIYGYTF; cdr3_nt: TGTGCCAGCAGTGAAGAAATCTATGGCTACACCTTC
v_call: TRBV5-1; j_call: TRBJ2-3; clone_size: few; d_call: NA; cdr3_aa: CASSADFEGYTDTQYF; cdr3_nt: TGCGCCAGCAGCGCGGATTTTGAGGGCTACACAGATACGCAGTATTTT
v_call: TRBV20-1; j_call: TRBJ2-1; clone_size: NA; d_call: TRBD1; cdr3_aa: CSARSGTGVRDEQFF; cdr3_nt: TGCAGTGCTAGATCCGGGACAGGGGTACGAGATGAGCAGTTCTTC
v_call: TRBV7-9; j_call: TRBJ2-5; clone_size: many; d_call: NA; cdr3_aa: CASSLSGDETQYF; cdr3_nt: TGTGCCAGCAGCTTATCCGGGGATGAGACCCAGTACTTC
v_call: TRBV20-1; j_call: TRBJ2-5; clone_size: many; d_call: NA; cdr3_aa: CSASGREETQYF; cdr3_nt: TGCAGTGCTAGTGGGCGGGAAGAGACCCAGTACTTC
v_call: TRBV20-1; j_call: TRBJ2-3; clone_size: many; d_call: NA; cdr3_aa: CSARVGIGTPFPYF; cdr3_nt: NA
v_call: TRBV12-3/TRBV12-4; j_call: TRBJ1-5; clone_size: NA; d_call: NA; cdr3_aa: CASSQSGRQDQPQHF; cdr3_nt: TGTGCCAGCAGCCAATCGGGGCGACAGGACCAGCCCCAGCATTTT
v_call: TRBV12-5; j_call: TRBJ1-1; clone_size: NA; d_call: NA; cdr3_aa: CASGLVPGNTEAFF; cdr3_nt: TGTGCTAGTGGTTTGGTACCGGGGAACACTGAAGCTTTCTTT
v_call: TRBV20-1; j_call: TRBJ2-7; clone_size: few; d_call: NA; cdr3_aa: CSARDREGLYEQYF; cdr3_nt: TGCAGTGCTAGAGATCGTGAGGGGCTCTACGAGCAGTACTTC
v_call: TRBV5-8; j_call: TRBJ1-2; clone_size: many; d_call: TRBD1; cdr3_aa: CASSLASGGQGLFYGYTF; cdr3_nt: TGTGCCAGCAGCTTGGCCTCAGGGGGACAGGGGCTATTCTATGGCTACACCTTC
v_call: TRBV29-1; j_call: TRBJ2-2; clone_size: few; d_call: TRBD1; cdr3_aa: CSVELGGGHTGELFF; cdr3_nt: TGCAGCGTTGAATTAGGGGGCGGTCATACCGGGGAGCTGTTTTTT
v_call: TRBV10-3; j_call: TRBJ2-2; clone_size: many; d_call: NA; cdr3_aa: CAIKDTGELFF; cdr3_nt: TGTGCCATCAAAGATACTGGGGAGCTGTTTTTT
v_call: TRBV20-1; j_call: TRBJ1-5; clone_size: many; d_call: NA; cdr3_aa: CSARDFDSNQPQHF; cdr3_nt: TGCAGTGCTAGAGATTTCGATAGCAATCAGCCCCAGCATTTT
v_call: TRBV18; j_call: TRBJ2-3; clone_size: few; d_call: NA; cdr3_aa: CASSPGDTDTQYF; cdr3_nt: TGTGCCAGCTCACCGGGGGACACAGATACGCAGTATTTT
v_call: TRBV6-1; j_call: TRBJ1-1; clone_size: NA; d_call: TRBD1; cdr3_aa: CASIPDRVGTEAFF; cdr3_nt: TGTGCCAGCATACCCGACAGGGTAGGCACTGAAGCTTTCTTT
v_call: TRBV9; j_call: TRBJ2-3; clone_size: few; d_call: TRBD2; cdr3_aa: CASSAAGTSPTDTQYF; cdr3_nt: TGTGCCAGCAGCGCCGCCGGGACTAGTCCCACAGATACGCAGTATTTT
v_call: TRBV28; j_call: TRBJ1-2; clone_size: NA; d_call: NA; cdr3_aa: CASSSPRTYTF; cdr3_nt: TGTGCCAGCAGTAGCCCAAGGACCTACACCTTC
v_call: TRBV7-3; j_call: TRBJ2-5; clone_size: many; d_call: NA; cdr3_aa: CASSLTGDQETQYF; cdr3_nt: TGTGCCAGCAGCTTAACGGGGGACCAAGAGACCCAGTACTTC
v_call: TRBV5-1; j_call: TRBJ2-5; clone_size: few; d_call: NA; cdr3_aa: CASSFSGLETQYF; cdr3_nt: TGCGCCAGCAGCTTCTCCGGGTTAGAGACCCAGTACTTC
v_call: TRBV6-5; j_call: TRBJ1-6; clone_size: NA; d_call: NA; cdr3_aa: CASSHRDPYNSPLHF; cdr3_nt: TGTGCCAGCAGTCACCGGGACCCCTATAATTCACCCCTCCACTTT
v_call: TRBV20-1; j_call: TRBJ1-1; clone_size: few; d_call: NA; cdr3_aa: CSARDIGVGGASEAFF; cdr3_nt: TGCAGTGCTAGAGATATCGGGGTGGGGGGAGCGTCTGAAGCTTTCTTT